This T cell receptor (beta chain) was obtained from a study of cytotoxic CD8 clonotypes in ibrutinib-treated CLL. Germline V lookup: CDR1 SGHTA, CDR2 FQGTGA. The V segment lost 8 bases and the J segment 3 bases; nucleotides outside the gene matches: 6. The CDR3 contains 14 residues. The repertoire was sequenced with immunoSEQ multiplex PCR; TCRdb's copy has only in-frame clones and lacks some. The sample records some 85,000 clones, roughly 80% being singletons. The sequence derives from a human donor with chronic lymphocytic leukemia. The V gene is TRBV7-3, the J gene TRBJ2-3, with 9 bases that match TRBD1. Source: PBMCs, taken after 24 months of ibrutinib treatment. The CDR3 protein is CASRGQGPTDTQYF. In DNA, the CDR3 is TGTGCCAGCCGGGGACAGGGACCGACAGATACGCAGTATTTT.